This TCR beta chain is drawn from a study of shared clonotypes between healthy human individuals. In the study overall: Each donor contributed plates that comprised three CD4 naive, three CD4 memory, two CD8 naive and one CD8 memory.

A word on this clone: Its target is unknown.

From germline, CDR1 is PRHDT and CDR2 FYEKMQ (reference sequence). This CDR3 comprises 12 residues. V lost 5 bases and J 8 bases, leaving 12 bases between the germline ends. Naive CD8 cells, CD45RO-negative and positively selected for CCR7, excluded terminally differentiated effector memory CD45RA+ cells. Here immunoSEQ multiplex PCR was the method, and the copy in TCRdb shows in-frame clones only, minus some. The sample consists of about 2.1 million clones, about 94% of them appearing once. Study-wide findings and caveats: Sharing across several donors was seen in 5% to 5.5% of naive CD4 clonotypes.

The sequence was collected from a man between 18 and 29 years old in good health. Some clones in this sample may be carry-over from other donors' samples. The chain is built from TRBV13 and TRBJ1-2, with a tentative D call TRBD1 (6 bases). The sequencing sample was made of naive CD8+ T cells from PBMCs. CDR3 amino acids: CASSHREEGYTF. The CDR3 DNA is TGTGCCAGCAGCCACAGGGAGGAAGGCTACACCTTC.